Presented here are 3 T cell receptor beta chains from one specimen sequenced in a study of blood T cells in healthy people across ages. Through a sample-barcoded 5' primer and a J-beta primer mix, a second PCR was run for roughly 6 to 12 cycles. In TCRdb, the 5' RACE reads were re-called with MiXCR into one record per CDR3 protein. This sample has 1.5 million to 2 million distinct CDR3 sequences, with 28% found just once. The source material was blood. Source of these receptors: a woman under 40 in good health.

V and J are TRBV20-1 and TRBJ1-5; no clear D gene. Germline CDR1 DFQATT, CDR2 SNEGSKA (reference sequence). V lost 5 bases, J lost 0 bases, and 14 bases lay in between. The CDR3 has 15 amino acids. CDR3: CSASTQSYSNQPQHF. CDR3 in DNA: TGCAGTGCTTCCACCCAGAGTTATAGCAATCAGCCCCAGCATTTT.

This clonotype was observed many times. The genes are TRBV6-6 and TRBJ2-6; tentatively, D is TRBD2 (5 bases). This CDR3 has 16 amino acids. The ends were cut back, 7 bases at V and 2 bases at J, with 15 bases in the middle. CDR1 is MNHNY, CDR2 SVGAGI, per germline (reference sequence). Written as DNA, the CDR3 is TGTGCCAGCAAGGCCATGAAGGAGGCTGGGGCCAACGTCCTGACTTTC. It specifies CASKAMKEAGANVLTF.

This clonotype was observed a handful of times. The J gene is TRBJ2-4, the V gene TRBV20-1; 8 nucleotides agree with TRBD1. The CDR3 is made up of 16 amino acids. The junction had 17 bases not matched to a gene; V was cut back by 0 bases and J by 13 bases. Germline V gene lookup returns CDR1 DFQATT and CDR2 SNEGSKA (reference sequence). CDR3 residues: CSARDPGQGPSSGQYF. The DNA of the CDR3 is TGCAGTGCTAGAGATCCTGGACAGGGTCCATCCTCTGGGCAGTACTTC.